This T cell receptor beta chain emerged from a study of cytomegalovirus exposure and HLA in healthy donors. Overall study findings and caveats: A few CMV-associated chains proved CMV antigen-specific in vitro. CMV serostatus was the only immune exposure information that was available.

As to this clone: Its matching antigen is unknown.

The PCR contained 60 Vbeta and 13 Jbeta primers. Method: immunoSEQ multiplex PCR; TCRdb's copy keeps in-frame clones and lacks some. The sample records 100,000 or so clones, 60% to 75% being singletons. The junction had 5 bases not matched to a gene; V was cut back by 0 bases and J by 4 bases. The V gene's germline CDR1 is SNHLY and CDR2 FYNNEI. This CDR3 has 16 amino acids. This chain uses TRBV2 with TRBJ2-3; 9 nucleotides line up with TRBD2. Material: PBMCs. This TCR came from a woman aged 35 to 49 in good health and CMV-seronegative. CDR3 DNA: TGTGCCAGCAGTGAAGCGTTAGCGGGAGTGGCAGATACGCAGTATTTT. Its protein is CASSEALAGVADTQYF.